These 30 T cell receptor beta chains came from one sample sequenced in a study of T-cell memory formation after mild COVID-19. TCRdb re-called the 5' RACE reads through MiXCR, storing one row per CDR3 protein. The table lists a few hundred thousand distinct CDR3 sequences, 28% of them singletons. Sample: PBMCs or a T cell subset sorted from them (not recorded which). All receptors derive from an adult woman who had mild COVID-19 (a few samples of this study predate the infection). Cell type and time point are not known.

This clonotype has more than one count but fewer than ten. V gene TRBV4-1 combines with J gene TRBJ2-4; D is unresolved. Germline V gives CDR1 MGHRA, CDR2 YSYEKL. This CDR3 comprises 16 residues. Trimming pared 0 bases from V and 2 bases from J, leaving 11 bases between. This CDR3 is CASSQEPSLTKNIQYF. CDR3 DNA: TGCGCCAGCAGCCAAGAGCCCTCTTTAACCAAAAACATTCAGTACTTC.

The rearrangement joins TRBV7-3 to TRBJ2-7; 14 bases match TRBD2. The germline V gene has CDR1 SGHTA and CDR2 FQGTGA. V lost 0 bases to trimming and J lost 5 bases; unmatched junction nucleotides: 0. There are 15 residues in the CDR3. This CDR3 reads CASSLTGLAGDEQYF. In DNA, the CDR3 is TGTGCCAGCAGCTTAACGGGACTAGCGGGGGACGAGCAGTACTTC.

The chain employs TRBV11-2 and TRBJ1-3; D is ambiguous. Deletions cut 4 bases from V and 4 bases from J, with 8 bases between. The germline gives CDR1 SGHAT, CDR2 FQNNGV. This CDR3 contains 13 residues. CDR3 bases: TGTGCCAGCAGCTCCCCGTCCGGAAACACCATATATTTT. It specifies CASSSPSGNTIYF.

In this sample, this clonotype turned up a few times. This chain links TRBV20-1 with TRBJ2-7, with a weak D call TRBD1 (6 bases). V gave up 2 bases and J gave up 7 bases, with 12 bases separating them. The germline gives CDR1 DFQATT, CDR2 SNEGSKA (reference sequence). The CDR3 loop spans 12 amino acids. In DNA, the CDR3 is TGCAGTGCTAGAACAGGGCTCGGGGAGCAGTACTTC. The encoded protein is CSARTGLGEQYF.

V and J are TRBV6-2 or TRBV6-3 and TRBJ1-2; tentatively, D is TRBD1 (6 bases). The V end lost 6 bases, the J end lost 4 bases, and 12 bases lay between the germline ends. The CDR3 runs 13 residues. Germline V gene data show CDR1 as MNHEY and CDR2 as SVGEGT. CDR3 amino acids: CASSPQGFYGYTF. The CDR3, as DNA: TGTGCCAGCAGCCCACAGGGATTCTATGGCTACACCTTC.

This clonotype occurred a few times. The V and J genes are TRBV9 and TRBJ1-2; possible D gene TRBD1, 5 bases. Trimming removed 4 bases at V and 7 bases at J, with 23 bases between. Looked up from germline, CDR1 is SGDLS and CDR2 is YYNGEE. The CDR3 has 16 amino acids. As DNA, the CDR3 is TGTGCCAGCAGCCCCCATCCGGGACCCACAGACGGTGGCTACACCTTC. Translated, it gives CASSPHPGPTDGGYTF.

This chain uses TRBV6-2 or TRBV6-3 with TRBJ2-7; no firm D call. Germline CDR1 and CDR2: MNHEY and SVGEGT. The CDR3 runs to 15 residues. Trimming shortened V by 4 bases and J by 1 base, and 14 bases separated the two germline ends. The CDR3 coding sequence is TGTGCCAGCAGTTCGCCAGCACCTACATCCTACGAGCAGTACTTC. It translates to CASSSPAPTSYEQYF.

V and J are TRBV29-1 and TRBJ1-2; 8 bases line up with TRBD1. The CDR3 has 14 amino acids. The J segment lost 6 bases and the V segment lost 0 bases, leaving 6 bases of the junction unmatched. Germline CDR1 and CDR2: SQVTM and ANQGSEA. The CDR3 coding sequence is TGCAGCGTTGAAGATCCGAGACAGGGGAATGGCTACACCTTC. The encoded protein is CSVEDPRQGNGYTF.

The chain couples TRBV9 to TRBJ2-3, with 9 bases identical to TRBD2. The CDR3 contains 14 residues. Germline CDR1 is SGDLS and CDR2 is YYNGEE. J gave up 7 bases and V 0 bases, and 3 bases lay outside the gene matches. The CDR3 protein is CASSVGGGAYTQYF. CDR3 DNA sequence: TGTGCCAGCAGCGTAGGCGGGGGGGCCTATACGCAGTATTTT. The whole variable domain, remainder taken from reference TRBV9 and TRBJ2-3, is DSGVTQTPKHLITATGQRVTLRCSPRSGDLSVYWYQQSLDQGLQFLIQYYNGEERAKGNILERFSAQQFPDLHSELNLSSLELGDSALYFCASSVGGGAYTQYFGPGTRLTVL.

The V call is TRBV7-6, the J call TRBJ2-7; D is unclear. Germline CDR1 is SGHVS and CDR2 is FNYEAQ. CDR3 length: 14 amino acids. The ends were cut back, 5 bases at V and 0 bases at J, with 11 bases in the middle. The CDR3 bases are TGTGCCAGCAGCCCAGAGGCCATCTCCTACGAGCAGTACTTC. This codes for CASSPEAISYEQYF.

This clonotype appeared a few times. The chain has TRBV6-2 or TRBV6-3 and TRBJ2-7; tentative D call: TRBD1 (7 bases). V lost 6 bases and J lost 1, with 16 bases in between. The CDR3 has 15 residues. Germline assignment: CDR1 MNHEY and CDR2 SVGEGT. The chain's CDR3 is CASSDDRAGSYEQYF. The CDR3 nucleotides read TGTGCCAGCAGCGACGACAGGGCGGGGTCCTACGAGCAGTACTTC.

The J gene is TRBJ1-5, the V gene TRBV19; 7 bases line up with TRBD1. CDR3 length equals 16 residues. The V gene end was trimmed by 9 bases and the J gene end by 0 bases; junction bases not matched to a gene: 11. The germline CDR1 and CDR2 sequences are LNHDA and SQIVND (reference sequence). The CDR3 DNA is TGTGCCAGCTCCGGGACAGACTACTCTAGCAATCAGCCCCAGCATTTT. This sequence encodes CASSGTDYSSNQPQHF. The full variable domain, rest sourced from reference TRBV19 and TRBJ1-5, is DGGITQSPKYLFRKEGQNVTLSCEQNLNHDAMYWYRQDPGQGLRLIYYSQIVNDFQKGDIAEGYSVSREKKESFPLTVTSAQKNPTAFYLCASSGTDYSSNQPQHFGDGTRLSIL.

The chain uses TRBV29-1 and TRBJ2-1; D gene ambiguous. Trimming removed 6 bases at V and 7 bases at J, with 16 bases between. The germline V gene encodes CDR1 SQVTM and CDR2 ANQGSEA. This CDR3 is built from 13 residues. The CDR3 DNA reads as TGCAGCGTACAATCTGGGAAAAAGAATGAGCAGTTCTTC. This translates into CSVQSGKKNEQFF.

V and J are TRBV7-8 and TRBJ2-3; TRBD1 matches at 7 bases. CDR3 length: 15 amino acids. The germline V gene encodes CDR1 SGHVS and CDR2 FQNEAQ. V was clipped by 6 bases and J by 3 bases; unmatched bases: 9. CDR3 nucleotides: TGTGCCAGCAGTCATCGACAGGGTAGTACAGATACGCAGTATTTT. Residues: CASSHRQGSTDTQYF.

This clonotype was detected only a few times. The chain couples TRBV7-9 to TRBJ2-1, with 15 bases fitting TRBD2. V dropped 4 bases and J dropped 5; count of bases not matched to a gene: 9. Germline CDR1 SEHNR, CDR2 FQNEAQ (reference sequence). The CDR3 consists of 18 residues. The CDR3 DNA is TGTGCCAGCAGCTCGGGACTAGCGGGGGGCCTACCTAACAATGAGCAGTTCTTC. It is translated as CASSSGLAGGLPNNEQFF.

This chain connects TRBV5-1 to TRBJ2-7; weak D call: TRBD1 (5 bases). This CDR3 has 14 amino acids. Germline lookup yields CDR1 SGHRS and CDR2 YFSETQ. Trimming shortened V by 3 bases and J by 3 bases, and 13 bases separated the two germline ends. The CDR3 loop is CASSSDSLNYEQYF. The CDR3 region has the DNA TGCGCCAGCAGCTCAGACAGCCTGAACTACGAGCAGTACTTC. The variable domain in full, completed from reference TRBV5-1 and TRBJ2-7, reads KAGVTQTPRYLIKTRGQQVTLSCSPISGHRSVSWYQQTPGQGLQFLFEYFSETQRNKGNFPGRFSGRQFSNSRSEMNVSTLELGDSALYLCASSSDSLNYEQYFGPGTRLTVT.

The CDR3 coding sequence is TGCGCCAGCAGCCGGCACGGGACAGGGGGGCGCACAGATACGCAGTATTTT. This gives the protein CASSRHGTGGRTDTQYF. This chain links TRBV4-3 with TRBJ2-3, with 11 bases that match TRBD1. The J segment lost 1 base and the V segment lost 4 bases, leaving 7 bases of the junction unmatched. This CDR3 is 17 amino acids long. The V gene's germline CDR1 is LGHNA and CDR2 YSLEER.

This clonotype was counted between two and nine times. The chain employs TRBV6-5 and TRBJ2-2; 11 nucleotides align to TRBD1. CDR1 and CDR2 from the germline V gene are MNHEY and SVGAGI. The trim removed 3 bases at V and 6 bases at J, leaving 3 bases unmatched. CDR3 length: 15 residues. CDR3 in DNA: TGTGCCAGCAGTTATCCGGGACAGGGGGCCGGGGAGCTGTTTTTT. This sequence encodes CASSYPGQGAGELFF.

The V gene is TRBV12-3 or TRBV12-4, the J gene TRBJ2-7; D is uncertain. The V end was cut by 1 base, the J end by 6 bases, with 7 bases between. The CDR3 contains 12 residues. CDR3 bases: TGTGCCAGCAGTTTAGTGACCTTCGAGCAGTACTTC. It encodes CASSLVTFEQYF.

This clonotype appeared a few times. CDR3: CAITPLGTGELFF. The CDR3 region has the DNA TGTGCCATCACTCCTTTGGGCACCGGGGAGCTGTTTTTT. This sequence joins TRBV10-3 and TRBJ2-2, with D unclear. This CDR3 has 13 residues. CDR1 is ENHRY, CDR2 SYGVKD, per germline. With 7 bases removed from V and 4 bases from J, the gap between germline ends came to 10 bases.

This clonotype was detected many times. The chain couples TRBV7-9 to TRBJ2-7; 8 bases are a match to TRBD1. Germline CDR1 and CDR2: SEHNR and FQNEAQ (reference sequence). This CDR3 has 14 amino acids. J gave up 2 bases and V 5 bases, and 5 bases lay outside the gene matches. The CDR3 nucleotides read TGTGCCAGCAGCCCAGGGGGCAGGCCCTACGAGCAGTACTTC. It codes for CASSPGGRPYEQYF.

This clonotype was detected a few times. The chain uses TRBV6-5 and TRBJ2-1; 7 nucleotides line up with TRBD1. With 2 bases clipped from V and 4 bases from J, the junction kept 8 bases outside the gene matches. CDR3 length: 16 residues. The V gene's germline CDR1 is MNHEY and CDR2 SVGAGI. The CDR3 bases are TGTGCCAGCAGTTACGACCCGACAGGGAGATACAATGAGCAGTTCTTC. It yields the protein CASSYDPTGRYNEQFF.

This clonotype occurred a few times. This rearrangement joins TRBV9 to TRBJ2-1; 8 positions agree with TRBD2. The germline V gene encodes CDR1 SGDLS and CDR2 YYNGEE. There are 15 residues in the CDR3. Unmatched junction bases numbered 2, after V lost 3 bases and J lost 0 bases. CDR3 in amino acids: CASSAGGGSYNEQFF. The CDR3 DNA reads TGTGCCAGCAGCGCCGGGGGGGGCTCCTACAATGAGCAGTTCTTC.

This chain links TRBV29-1 with TRBJ1-1, with no clear D. V shed 0 bases and J shed 0 bases, with 5 bases lying between them. Germline CDR1 SQVTM, CDR2 ANQGSEA. The CDR3 sequence is 13 residues long. Written as DNA, the CDR3 is TGCAGCGTTGAAGAAGTCTTGAACACTGAAGCTTTCTTT. This codes for CSVEEVLNTEAFF.

This clonotype was detected a few times. The CDR3 reads CASSYSQVMNTEAFF. CDR3 nucleotide sequence: TGTGCCAGCAGTTACTCGCAGGTCATGAACACTGAAGCTTTCTTT. This chain connects TRBV6-2 or TRBV6-3 to TRBJ1-1, with D hard to call. The CDR3 is 15 residues long. Deletions cut 0 bases from V and 0 bases from J, with 8 bases between. The germline V gene has CDR1 MNHEY and CDR2 SVGEGT.

This clonotype showed up just a few times. The chain is built from TRBV5-5 and TRBJ1-1; 8 nucleotides agree with TRBD1. This CDR3 has 13 residues. Germline V lookup: CDR1 SGHKS, CDR2 YYEKEE (reference sequence). V was pared by 4 bases and J by 4 bases, with 3 bases of the junction left unmatched. CDR3 DNA sequence: TGTGCCAGCAGCAGGACAGGGAGCACTGAAGCTTTCTTT. This sequence encodes CASSRTGSTEAFF.

The J gene is TRBJ2-7, the V gene TRBV20-1; D is possibly TRBD2 (6 bases). The germline V gene has CDR1 DFQATT and CDR2 SNEGSKA (reference sequence). Trimming left V 3 bases short and J 0 bases short, with 15 bases between. CDR3 length: 15 amino acids. The chain's CDR3 is CSARVGGTLSYEQYF. CDR3 nucleotide sequence: TGCAGTGCTAGGGTCGGCGGGACCCTCTCCTACGAGCAGTACTTC.

This clonotype was seen a few times. The chain employs TRBV20-1 and TRBJ2-1, with 7 bases fitting TRBD2. This CDR3 has 16 residues. J gave up 0 bases and V 0 bases, and 5 bases lay outside the gene matches. The germline gives CDR1 DFQATT, CDR2 SNEGSKA (reference sequence). The CDR3 sequence is CSARELAASSYNEQFF. As DNA, the CDR3 is TGCAGTGCTAGAGAGCTAGCGGCGAGCTCCTACAATGAGCAGTTCTTC.

The chain recombines TRBV7-8 with TRBJ2-5; no definite D call. The CDR3 spans 14 residues. CDR1 and CDR2 from the germline V gene are SGHVS and FQNEAQ. Trimming took 4 bases from V and 7 from J, leaving 16 bases between them. The CDR3 DNA is TGTGCCAGCAGCTCGGACCGCGTCGTTGTGACCCAGTACTTC. Its protein is CASSSDRVVVTQYF.

This clonotype has ten or more counts. The chain carries TRBV27 and TRBJ2-7; unclear D gene. The CDR3 length is 13 residues. CDR1 MNHEY and CDR2 SMNVEV come from the germline V gene (reference sequence). The ends were cut back, 5 bases at V and 2 bases at J, with 10 bases in the middle. The CDR3 sequence: CASSRLYTYEQYF. For the CDR3, the DNA is TGTGCCAGCAGTCGCCTTTACACCTACGAGCAGTACTTC.